The clone carrying this TCR beta chain was seen only a few times. Its antigen is currently unknown. From the reads, TCRdb called clonotypes with MiXCR, one entry per CDR3 protein. Here the sample spans under 500,000 distinct CDR3 sequences, roughly 42% being singletons. The data are from a study of T cell repertoires in cytomegalovirus infection. Study observations and caveats: Clonotype analysis showed dominance of the ex vivo response by HLA-C-restricted CMV-specific TCR beta clonotypes. Cumulative frequency of public TCR beta families picked out carriers of CMV plus the relevant HLA.

This material consisted of cultured PBMCs, taken from culture after CMV antigen stimulation. This TCR was sampled from a human donor in good health (CMV status not recorded). Some clones in this sample may be carry-over from other donors' samples.

The CDR3 reads CASSRSSGNLYNEQFF. DNA for the CDR3: TGTGCCAGCAGTCGTTCTTCCGGGAACCTTTACAATGAGCAGTTCTTC. The V call is TRBV6-2 or TRBV6-3, the J call TRBJ2-1; D is possibly TRBD2 (5 bases). In germline, CDR1 is MNHEY, CDR2 SVGEGT. This CDR3 comprises 16 residues. V lost 5 bases and J lost 4, with 18 bases in between.